A single sample gave rise to the 22 T cell receptor beta chains below, sequenced in a study of T cell changes during pregnancy in multiple sclerosis. Data came from immunoSEQ multiplex PCR; TCRdb stores just in-frame clones and leaves some out. Found here are tens of thousands of clones, around 94% of them singletons; the top ten hold roughly 0.81%. The sample in question was peripheral blood, obtained in the third trimester of pregnancy. These receptors were obtained from a female donor with multiple sclerosis, enrolled in a pregnancy study.

The CDR3 spells CASSNAEKLFF. The CDR3 nucleotides read TGTGCCAGTAGTAATGCGGAAAAACTGTTTTTT. The V and J genes are TRBV19 and TRBJ1-4; D not resolved. Germline lookup yields CDR1 LNHDA and CDR2 SQIVND (reference sequence). Trimming stripped 4 bases from V and 8 bases from J, with 5 bases between. The CDR3 is 11 residues long.

The V and J genes are TRBV9 and TRBJ2-2, with a weak D call TRBD1 (5 bases). V lost 0 bases and J lost 2, with 11 bases in between. This CDR3 spans 16 amino acids. The germline gives CDR1 SGDLS, CDR2 YYNGEE. In DNA form, the CDR3 reads TGTGCCAGCAGCGTAGCTTCGCAGGGCAACACCGGGGAGCTGTTTTTT. The encoded protein is CASSVASQGNTGELFF.

V and J are TRBV4-1 and TRBJ2-1; the match to TRBD2 covers 8 bases. CDR1 is MGHRA, CDR2 YSYEKL, per germline. Unmatched junction bases numbered 4, after V lost 2 bases and J lost 4 bases. The CDR3 extends over 15 amino acids. This CDR3 reads CASSQNSGNYNEQFF. The CDR3 DNA reads as TGCGCCAGCAGCCAAAATAGCGGGAATTACAATGAGCAGTTCTTC.

The chain combines TRBV27 with TRBJ2-4; 11 bases match TRBD2. V lost 4 bases and J lost 0; bases outside the gene matches: 8. The germline V gene has CDR1 MNHEY and CDR2 SMNVEV (reference sequence). This CDR3 contains 18 residues. The CDR3 is CASSSSGTSGLAKNIQYF. The CDR3 DNA reads TGTGCCAGCAGTTCCTCCGGGACTAGCGGTCTAGCCAAAAACATTCAGTACTTC.

The chain combines TRBV28 with TRBJ2-7; tentatively, D is TRBD2 (5 bases). V was pared by 7 bases and J by 6 bases, with 13 bases between. The CDR3 has 12 amino acids. Per the germline V gene, CDR1 is MDHEN and CDR2 is SYDVKM. CDR3 in amino acids: CASTSTRFEQYF. CDR3 in DNA: TGTGCCAGCACCTCAACTAGGTTCGAGCAGTACTTC.

The chain joins TRBV4-3 to TRBJ1-2; a weak D match, TRBD1 (5 bases). CDR3 length: 15 amino acids. Between the trimmed V and J ends, which lost 0 bases and 4 bases, there was a span of 12 bases. Germline V gene data show CDR1 as LGHNA and CDR2 as YSLEER. In DNA, the CDR3 is TGCGCCAGCAGCCAAGAGGCCAGGGCCCCCTATGGCTACACCTTC. The encoded protein is CASSQEARAPYGYTF.

The V and J genes are TRBV28 and TRBJ1-5, with 7 bases fitting TRBD1. V trimming: 5 bases; J trimming: 1 base; junction bases outside the gene matches: 2. The CDR3 loop spans 14 amino acids. Germline CDR1 reads MDHEN; CDR2 reads SYDVKM. CDR3 region: CASSTGVSNQPQHF. In DNA form, the CDR3 reads TGTGCCAGCAGTACAGGGGTCAGCAATCAGCCCCAGCATTTT.

This chain links TRBV6-1 with TRBJ1-5, with 7 bases that match TRBD1. Germline V gene data show CDR1 as MNHNS and CDR2 as SASEGT. This CDR3 has 16 residues. Trimming cost V 4 bases and J 1 base; bases outside gene matches: 7. In DNA, the CDR3 is TGTGCCAGCAGTGTAAACGGACAGGCCAGCAATCAGCCCCAGCATTTT. It encodes CASSVNGQASNQPQHF.

This chain links TRBV7-9 with TRBJ2-5, with D perhaps matching TRBD1 (6 bases). Deletions cut 4 bases from V and 3 bases from J, with 12 bases between. Germline CDR1 is SEHNR and CDR2 is FQNEAQ (reference sequence). The CDR3 loop spans 14 amino acids. DNA of the CDR3: TGTGCCAGCAGCTCCACACACAGGGAAGAGACCCAGTACTTC. Amino acid sequence: CASSSTHREETQYF.

J is TRBJ2-7 and V is TRBV19; perhaps TRBD1 as D (6 bases). Germline CDR1 reads LNHDA; CDR2 reads SQIVND (reference sequence). V lost 3 bases and J lost 3, with 12 bases in between. The CDR3 totals 14 residues. CDR3 DNA sequence: TGTGCCAGTAGTATGGCAGGGGCTCGCTACGAGCAGTACTTC. Its translation: CASSMAGARYEQYF.

The chain links TRBV2 to TRBJ2-1; 8 bases agree with TRBD2. In germline, CDR1 is SNHLY, CDR2 FYNNEI. This CDR3 contains 17 residues. V shed 6 bases and J 8 bases; nucleotides not matched to a gene: 18. CDR3 in amino acids: CASRASQGAGERDEQFF. The CDR3 DNA reads TGTGCCAGCAGGGCCTCTCAGGGAGCGGGAGAACGGGATGAGCAGTTCTTC.

The chain links TRBV4-2 to TRBJ2-1, with TRBD2 matching 7 bases. Germline CDR1 and CDR2: LGHNA and YNFKEQ. The J segment lost 8 bases and the V segment lost 1 base, leaving 11 bases of the junction unmatched. The CDR3 totals 16 residues. CDR3 coding DNA: TGTGCCAGCAGCCAAGTGGCGCGGGAGAGGAGGGATGAGCAGTTCTTC. It translates to CASSQVARERRDEQFF.

The J gene is TRBJ2-7, the V gene TRBV28; TRBD1 is a possible D gene (6 bases). V was trimmed by 3 bases and J by 3 bases, leaving 9 bases between them. The germline gives CDR1 MDHEN, CDR2 SYDVKM. This CDR3 is 13 amino acids long. The CDR3 DNA reads TGTGCCAGCAGTTTTCAGGGGCTCTACGAGCAGTACTTC. Protein sequence: CASSFQGLYEQYF.

The chain recombines TRBV27 with TRBJ2-1, with D tentatively TRBD1 (6 bases). V was shortened by 6 bases and J by 0 bases, with 12 bases between the two germline ends. Looked up from germline, CDR1 is MNHEY and CDR2 is SMNVEV (reference sequence). The CDR3 is made up of 15 amino acids. The CDR3, as DNA: TGTGCCAGCAGCCCAGGACAGCCCTCCTACAATGAGCAGTTCTTC. Translation gives CASSPGQPSYNEQFF.

Details on this clone: One end of the junction is discordant with germline, which a read error may explain. CDR3 sequence reads: CASSIERASAQYF. In DNA form, the CDR3 reads TGTGCCAGCAGCATAGAAAGGGCTAGCGCGCAGTATTTT. The chain has TRBV11-2 and TRBJ2-3; tentative D call: TRBD2 (6 bases). The CDR3 consists of 13 residues. Germline V gene sequence: CDR1 SGHAT, CDR2 FQNNGV.

This chain joins TRBV19 and TRBJ2-5, with 10 nucleotides matching TRBD2. CDR3 length equals 16 residues. Germline V CDR1 and CDR2: LNHDA, SQIVND (reference sequence). V was pared by 3 bases and J by 5 bases, with 9 bases of the junction left unmatched. In DNA, the CDR3 is TGTGCCAGTAGTATGGGCAGCGGGAGGGTCCGGGAGACCCAGTACTTC. This gives the protein CASSMGSGRVRETQYF.

Many counts were recorded for this clone. The genes are TRBV5-6 and TRBJ2-1, with TRBD2 matching over 8 bases. Germline trimming cut 4 bases from V and 1 base from J; bases unmatched to any gene: 4. Germline assignment: CDR1 SGHDT and CDR2 YYEEEE. The CDR3 consists of 15 residues. The CDR3 region is CASSRGGRSYNEQFF. The CDR3 bases are TGTGCCAGCAGCCGGGGCGGGAGGTCCTACAATGAGCAGTTCTTC.

V is TRBV9 and J is TRBJ2-1, with 14 bases that match TRBD2. CDR3 size: 15 residues. CDR1 is SGDLS and CDR2 is YYNGEE in the germline V gene. The trim removed 4 bases at V and 9 bases at J, leaving 6 bases unmatched. The chain's CDR3 is CASSPGTSGSGEQFF. As DNA, the CDR3 is TGTGCCAGCAGCCCCGGGACTAGCGGGAGTGGTGAGCAGTTCTTC. Supplemented by reference TRBV9 and TRBJ2-1, the full variable domain reads DSGVTQTPKHLITATGQRVTLRCSPRSGDLSVYWYQQSLDQGLQFLIQYYNGEERAKGNILERFSAQQFPDLHSELNLSSLELGDSALYFCASSPGTSGSGEQFFGPGTRLTVL.

This clone appeared once. The chain carries TRBV7-3 and TRBJ2-5; no firm D call. Germline CDR1 is SGHTA and CDR2 is FQGTGA. V lost 5 bases and J 3 bases, leaving 10 bases between the germline ends. The CDR3 covers 13 residues. CDR3 protein: CASSHENKETQYF. The CDR3 region has the DNA TGTGCCAGCAGCCACGAGAATAAAGAGACCCAGTACTTC.

In its sample, this clone was seen once. This chain connects TRBV27 to TRBJ2-2, with D perhaps matching TRBD1 (5 bases). Germline V gene data show CDR1 as MNHEY and CDR2 as SMNVEV (reference sequence). Trimming removed 1 base at V and 4 bases at J, with 10 bases between. The CDR3 totals 15 residues. DNA of the CDR3: TGTGCCAGCAGTTTATGGGGCGGATTCACCGGGGAGCTGTTTTTT. Translated, it gives CASSLWGGFTGELFF.

V and J are TRBV15 and TRBJ2-7, with D maybe TRBD1 (7 bases). Germline V gene sequence: CDR1 LNHNV, CDR2 YYDKDF (reference sequence). There are 12 residues in the CDR3. Trimming stripped 2 bases from V and 6 bases from J, with 8 bases between. The chain's CDR3 is CATSRQGGEQYF. CDR3 coding DNA: TGTGCCACCAGCAGACAGGGGGGCGAGCAGTACTTC.

This sequence joins TRBV5-1 and TRBJ2-7; possibly TRBD2 for D (5 bases). This CDR3 spans 16 amino acids. The V gene lost 1 base and the J gene lost 3 bases, with 17 bases spanning the gap. Germline values: CDR1 SGHRS, CDR2 YFSETQ. CDR3 bases: TGCGCCAGCAGCTTGTCGGGGTCTAGTTCATTCTACGAGCAGTACTTC. It translates to CASSLSGSSSFYEQYF.